Below are 27 T cell receptor beta chains sequenced from a single sample in a study of regulatory T cells in long-lasting Graves disease. The time point is: newly diagnosed GD, antithyroid drugs for less than 3 months. PBMC-derived RNA was used for the TCR library. HTBI primers from iRepertoire and Arm-PCR of CDR3 regions yielded the TCR beta libraries. MiXCR was run by TCRdb on the multiplex PCR reads, yielding one entry per CDR3 protein. The top ten clones hold 9.5% to 15% of a sample with fewer than 500,000 distinct CDR3 sequences, roughly 17% of them seen once. The same data also contributed to another study, on T cells in Graves' hyperthyroidism and ophthalmopathy.

The source material was peripheral blood mononuclear cells (PBMCs), sampled at new diagnosis, from a patient treated with antithyroid drugs. All receptors derive from a man aged 40-49 years with Graves disease.

V is TRBV29-1 and J is TRBJ2-7; D may match TRBD1 or TRBD2 (5 bases each). V lost 4 bases, J lost 4 bases, and 11 bases lay in between. Per the germline V gene, CDR1 is SQVTM and CDR2 is ANQGSEA. CDR3 length: 12 amino acids. DNA for the CDR3: TGCAGCGTTGGGTGGGGGAAATACGAGCAGTACTTC. Translation: CSVGWGKYEQYF.

V usage is TRBV6-5 and J usage is TRBJ1-2, with D maybe TRBD1 (6 bases). This CDR3 is 15 amino acids long. V dropped 0 bases and J dropped 7 bases, with 15 bases sitting between them. Germline values: CDR1 MNHEY, CDR2 SVGAGI. CDR3 residues: CASSYSGTQGPGYTF. The CDR3 bases are TGTGCCAGCAGTTACTCGGGAACACAGGGCCCTGGCTACACCTTC.

This clonotype was counted ten times or more. This chain links TRBV29-1 with TRBJ2-1, with TRBD1 matching 12 bases. CDR3 length: 16 amino acids. The V gene's germline CDR1 is SQVTM and CDR2 ANQGSEA. J lost 4 bases, V lost 3 bases, and 7 bases had no gene match. CDR3 loop: CSVEPGQGAFYNEQFF. The CDR3 nucleotides are TGCAGCGTTGAGCCGGGACAGGGGGCGTTTTACAATGAGCAGTTCTTC.

This clonotype was seen ten or more times. V usage is TRBV2 and J usage is TRBJ2-2; D might be TRBD1 (5 bases). Germline V CDR1 and CDR2: SNHLY, FYNNEI. The CDR3 spans 13 residues. Trimming cost V 11 bases and J 1 base, with 11 bases left between them. The CDR3 region is CAFPDRNTGELFF. As DNA, the CDR3 is TGTGCCTTCCCCGACAGGAACACCGGGGAGCTGTTTTTT.

The chain joins TRBV30 to TRBJ1-2; 7 bases map to TRBD1. Germline V lookup: CDR1 GTSNPN, CDR2 SVGIG (reference sequence). The CDR3 spans 15 residues. V shed 3 bases and J 1 base; nucleotides not matched to a gene: 8. The CDR3 nucleotides read TGTGCCTGGAGCTTAGGGGGCTGGGGTAACTATGGCTACACCTTC. Protein: CAWSLGGWGNYGYTF. Based on the CDR3 plus reference TRBV30 and TRBJ1-2, the full variable domain is SQTIHQWPATLVQPVGSPLSLECTVEGTSNPNLYWYRQAAGRGLQLLFYSVGIGQISSEVPQNLSASRPQDRQFILSSKKLLLSDSGFYLCAWSLGGWGNYGYTFGSGTRLTVV.

This clonotype was detected only a few times. V and J are TRBV15 and TRBJ1-1, with D unresolved. Looked up from germline, CDR1 is LNHNV and CDR2 is YYDKDF (reference sequence). CDR3 length: 13 residues. V lost 1 base and J lost 1, with 4 bases in between. The CDR3, as DNA: TGTGCCACCAGCAGAGTGGAGAACACTGAAGCTTTCTTT. Amino acid sequence: CATSRVENTEAFF.

This clonotype was seen many times. V gene TRBV27 combines with J gene TRBJ1-1; D not resolved. The CDR3 loop spans 11 amino acids. Germline CDR1 MNHEY, CDR2 SMNVEV (reference sequence). Trimming left V 8 bases short and J 3 bases short, with 7 bases between. The CDR3, as DNA: TGTGCCAGCGTCTCCGACACTGAAGCTTTCTTT. Translated, it gives CASVSDTEAFF.

Ten or more counts support this clonotype. The V call is TRBV3-1, the J call TRBJ1-6; unclear D gene. In germline, CDR1 is LGHDT, CDR2 YNNKEL (reference sequence). There are 14 residues in the CDR3. The germline V and J ends were trimmed by 1 base and 8 bases, with 9 bases remaining between them. The CDR3 bases are TGTGCCAGCAGCCAAGGCATTCTGTATTCACCCCTCCACTTT. It yields the protein CASSQGILYSPLHF.

This clonotype was seen many times. V and J are TRBV28 and TRBJ2-1, with D possibly called TRBD1 or TRBD2 (5 bases each). V was cut by 3 bases and J by 4 bases, with 13 bases left in between. Germline V CDR1 and CDR2: MDHEN, SYDVKM. The length of the CDR3 is 15 residues. The CDR3 DNA reads as TGTGCCAGCAGTTTGACGGGACCCGCTTACAATGAGCAGTTCTTC. As protein: CASSLTGPAYNEQFF.

The sample holds many counts of this clonotype. The chain couples TRBV29-1 to TRBJ1-5, with D unresolved. V was trimmed by 4 bases and J by 0 bases, leaving 10 bases between them. The CDR3 sequence is 14 residues long. Germline-derived CDR1 and CDR2 are SQVTM and ANQGSEA. This chain's CDR3 is CSVGQVDSNQPQHF. The CDR3 nucleotides are TGCAGCGTTGGGCAGGTCGATAGCAATCAGCCCCAGCATTTT.

V and J are TRBV12-5 and TRBJ1-5; tentatively, D is TRBD1 (5 bases). Trimming left V 6 bases short and J 2 bases short, with 11 bases between. CDR1 and CDR2 (germline): LGHNT, FRNRAP. CDR3 length: 14 amino acids. The CDR3 here is CASGQGGGNQPQHF. CDR3 sequence (DNA): TGTGCTAGTGGCCAGGGCGGGGGCAATCAGCCCCAGCATTTT. Full variable domain (outside the CDR3, taken from reference TRBV12-5 and TRBJ1-5): DARVTQTPRHKVTEMGQEVTMRCQPILGHNTVFWYRQTMMQGLELLAYFRNRAPLDDSGMPKDRFSAEMPDATLATLKIQPSEPRDSAVYFCASGQGGGNQPQHFGDGTRLSIL.

J is TRBJ2-2 and V is TRBV6-2 or TRBV6-3, with D perhaps matching TRBD1 or TRBD2 (5 bases each). Germline V gene data show CDR1 as MNHEY and CDR2 as SVGEGT. V dropped 2 bases and J dropped 7 bases, with 5 bases sitting between them. The CDR3 runs 12 residues. The CDR3 is CASSYGGGELFF. For the CDR3, the DNA is TGTGCCAGCAGTTACGGGGGCGGGGAGCTGTTTTTT.

The chain uses TRBV7-9 and TRBJ2-1; 9 bases map to TRBD1. The CDR3 has 15 residues. Trimming removed 4 bases from V and 5 bases from J; junction bases left unmatched: 6. CDR1 and CDR2 from the germline V gene are SEHNR and FQNEAQ (reference sequence). The CDR3 region is CASSSGTGRDNEQFF. The CDR3 DNA sequence: TGTGCCAGCAGCTCGGGGACAGGGCGGGACAATGAGCAGTTCTTC.

A note on this clonotype: Since a much larger clone is just one base distant, this may be a read error. V usage is TRBV6-5 and J usage is TRBJ2-6; D unclear. This CDR3 spans 15 amino acids. V lost 2 bases and J 0 bases, leaving 5 bases between the germline ends. Germline V gene data show CDR1 as MNHEY and CDR2 as SVGAGI. The CDR3 is CASSYDNSGANVLTF. CDR3 nucleotides: TGTGCCAGCAGTTACGACAACTCTGGGGCCAACGTCCTGACTTTC.

The table lists this clonotype with many counts. This sequence joins TRBV30 and TRBJ1-1, with D possibly matching TRBD1 (5 bases). From germline, CDR1 is GTSNPN and CDR2 SVGIG (reference sequence). Between the trimmed V and J ends, which lost 1 base and 4 bases, there was a span of 19 bases. The CDR3 runs 16 residues. The CDR3 DNA reads TGTGCCTGGAGTGCGATGTCGGGGCCCACCGTCACTGAAGCTTTCTTT. It encodes CAWSAMSGPTVTEAFF.

V usage is TRBV14 and J usage is TRBJ2-7; possible D gene TRBD1, 6 bases. CDR3 length equals 16 residues. Germline loops: CDR1 SGHDN, CDR2 FVKESK. The V gene lost 4 bases and the J gene lost 0 bases, with 16 bases spanning the gap. This CDR3 is CASSRMGTGTSYEQYF. The CDR3 region has the DNA TGTGCCAGCAGCCGGATGGGAACAGGGACCTCCTACGAGCAGTACTTC.

Many counts were recorded for this clonotype. V usage is TRBV28 and J usage is TRBJ2-4, with D perhaps matching TRBD1 or TRBD2 (5 bases each). Trimming removed 2 bases at V and 8 bases at J, with 16 bases between. The V gene's germline CDR1 is MDHEN and CDR2 SYDVKM. CDR3 size: 15 residues. CDR3 loop: CASSLPGTQGDIQYF. The CDR3, as DNA: TGTGCCAGCAGTTTACCCGGGACGCAAGGGGACATTCAGTACTTC.

This chain connects TRBV2 to TRBJ2-7, with D perhaps matching TRBD1 (6 bases). Trimming removed 4 bases from V and 6 bases from J, with 13 bases in between. CDR3 length equals 13 residues. Germline V gene lookup returns CDR1 SNHLY and CDR2 FYNNEI. CDR3 DNA sequence: TGTGCCAGCAGTGGGGCAGGGGACGGCGAGCAGTACTTC. It translates to CASSGAGDGEQYF.

This clonotype was observed at least ten times. The chain employs TRBV28 and TRBJ2-7, with D possibly TRBD1 on 6 matching bases. Trimming removed 7 bases at V and 4 bases at J, with 17 bases between. Per germline, CDR1 MDHEN and CDR2 SYDVKM. This CDR3 contains 14 residues. The CDR3: CASTPSRDIYEQYF. Here the CDR3 DNA reads TGTGCCAGCACCCCATCCCGGGACATATACGAGCAGTACTTC.

This clonotype was detected ten times or more. The J gene is TRBJ2-3, the V gene TRBV20-1; possibly TRBD2 for D (6 bases). Per germline, CDR1 DFQATT and CDR2 SNEGSKA (reference sequence). Trimming shortened V by 2 bases and J by 3 bases, and 6 bases separated the two germline ends. The CDR3 contains 12 residues. In DNA form, the CDR3 reads TGCAGTGCTAGACGGGGGACAGATACGCAGTATTTT. As protein: CSARRGTDTQYF.

This clonotype appeared many times. The rearrangement uses TRBV20-1 and TRBJ2-5; TRBD2 aligns across 11 bases. This CDR3 is 13 amino acids long. Losses at the gene ends were 6 bases for V and 5 bases for J; bases not matched to a gene: 5. The germline V gene encodes CDR1 DFQATT and CDR2 SNEGSKA (reference sequence). CDR3 bases: TGCAGTGCAAATAGCGGGAGGGCGGAGACCCAGTACTTC. It specifies CSANSGRAETQYF.

To note about this clonotype: This may be a read error: a much more frequent sequence differs by one nucleotide. The V call is TRBV6-2 or TRBV6-3, the J call TRBJ2-7; possible D gene TRBD2, 7 bases. The DNA end favors TRBJ2-5, so the J call may be wrong. The CDR3 covers 17 residues. CDR1 and CDR2 from the germline V gene are MNHEY and SVGEGT. CDR3 DNA: TGTGCCAGCGGTTACTCGACTAGCCCCCAGGGGAGAGAGACCCAGTACTTC. It translates to CASGYSTSPQGRETQYF.

This clonotype appeared a few times. The rearrangement links TRBV19 to TRBJ2-2; TRBD2 might be the D (5 bases). Trimming removed 5 bases at V and 6 bases at J, with 16 bases between. The CDR3 consists of 15 residues. The germline V gene has CDR1 LNHDA and CDR2 SQIVND (reference sequence). The CDR3 DNA is TGTGCCAGTAGTCAGACTCCCGAGGGCCCCGGGGAGCTGTTTTTT. Protein product: CASSQTPEGPGELFF.

V and J are TRBV9 and TRBJ2-2, with 10 bases lining up with TRBD2. The CDR3 is 17 residues long. The germline V gene encodes CDR1 SGDLS and CDR2 YYNGEE. V was pared by 0 bases and J by 6 bases, with 8 bases of the junction left unmatched. CDR3 loop: CASSVGTSGILPGELFF. The CDR3 coding sequence is TGTGCCAGCAGCGTAGGCACTAGCGGGATCCTTCCCGGGGAGCTGTTTTTT.

The chain uses TRBV3-1 and TRBJ2-3; D is perhaps TRBD2 (5 bases). There are 16 residues in the CDR3. CDR1 and CDR2 (germline): LGHDT, YNNKEL (reference sequence). V was trimmed by 2 bases and J by 6 bases, leaving 18 bases between them. The CDR3 loop is CASSQSLPGVADTQYF. The CDR3, as DNA: TGTGCCAGCAGCCAAAGCCTCCCCGGGGTTGCGGATACGCAGTATTTT.

This clonotype was counted at least ten times. The V gene is TRBV20-1, the J gene TRBJ1-2; TRBD1 agrees at 7 bases. CDR3 length: 12 amino acids. Germline assignment: CDR1 DFQATT and CDR2 SNEGSKA (reference sequence). V lost 6 bases to trimming and J lost 4 bases; unmatched junction nucleotides: 5. CDR3 protein: CSAGQEIYGYTF. The CDR3 nucleotides are TGCAGTGCAGGACAGGAGATCTATGGCTACACCTTC.

The chain carries TRBV28 and TRBJ2-3; 10 nucleotides match TRBD2. The V segment lost 3 bases and the J segment 5 bases; nucleotides outside the gene matches: 2. Germline V CDR1 and CDR2: MDHEN, SYDVKM. The CDR3 contains 14 residues. Written as DNA, the CDR3 is TGTGCCAGCAGTTTTAGACTAGCGGGAGATACGCAGTATTTT. Translating it yields CASSFRLAGDTQYF.